This T cell receptor (beta chain) was sequenced in a study of PD-L1 blockade in urothelial cancer. The cohort comprised individuals with locally advanced or metastatic urothelial carcinoma. Germline V gene data show CDR1 as SNHLY and CDR2 as FYNNEI. V shed 7 bases and J shed 0 bases, with 13 bases lying between them. The CDR3 is 15 amino acids. Libraries were prepared by immunoSEQ multiplex PCR; TCRdb keeps only in-frame clonotypes and omits some of them. In the table there are about 84,000 clones, around 80% of which are singletons. V usage is TRBV2 and J usage is TRBJ2-1, with a tentative D call TRBD2 (6 bases). The source was PBMCs, collected around atezolizumab (anti-PD-L1) treatment. This TCR was sampled from a man aged 65 to 85 with urothelial cancer. The CDR3 loop is CASTDGGGSYNEQFF. CDR3 in DNA: TGTGCCAGCACCGACGGGGGTGGCTCCTACAATGAGCAGTTCTTC.